Sequencing of this T cell receptor beta chain was carried out in a study of cytomegalovirus exposure and HLA in healthy donors. Remarks on this clone: Its antigen is not known.

The V end lost 0 bases, the J end lost 4 bases, and 9 bases lay between the germline ends. The CDR3 has 15 residues. Germline assignment: CDR1 LGHNA and CDR2 YNFKEQ. Researchers ran the PCR with 60 Vbeta and 13 Jbeta primers. The data were produced by immunoSEQ multiplex PCR, yet TCRdb's version contains in-frame clones alone and is incomplete. The sample shows 200,000 or so clones, roughly 80% of them seen only once. The study's findings and limits: The availability of immune exposure information extended only to CMV serostatus.

Sequenced input: PBMCs. The chain recombines TRBV4-2 with TRBJ2-2; D is ambiguous. The TCR sequence derives from a man between 50 and 59 years old in good health and CMV-seronegative. The CDR3 nucleotides are TGTGCCAGCAGCCAAGATGTTAGCAGCACCGGGGAGCTGTTTTTT. It specifies CASSQDVSSTGELFF.